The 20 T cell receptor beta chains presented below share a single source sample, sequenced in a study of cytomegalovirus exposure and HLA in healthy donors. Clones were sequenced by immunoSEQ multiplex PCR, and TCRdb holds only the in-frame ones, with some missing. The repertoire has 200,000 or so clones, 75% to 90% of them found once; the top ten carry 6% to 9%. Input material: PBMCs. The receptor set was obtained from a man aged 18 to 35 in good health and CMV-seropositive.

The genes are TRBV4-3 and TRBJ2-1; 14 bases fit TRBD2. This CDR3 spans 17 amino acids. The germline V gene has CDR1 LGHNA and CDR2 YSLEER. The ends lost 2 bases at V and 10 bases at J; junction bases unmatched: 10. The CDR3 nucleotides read TGCGCCAGCAGCCAATCGCCGGGACTAGCGGGAGTAAGAGAGCAGTTCTTC. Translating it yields CASSQSPGLAGVREQFF.

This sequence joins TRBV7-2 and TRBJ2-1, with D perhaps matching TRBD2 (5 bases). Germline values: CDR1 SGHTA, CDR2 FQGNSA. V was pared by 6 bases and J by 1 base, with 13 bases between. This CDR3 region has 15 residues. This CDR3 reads CASRPDRTSYNEQFF. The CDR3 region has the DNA TGTGCCAGCAGACCGGACCGGACTTCCTACAATGAGCAGTTCTTC.

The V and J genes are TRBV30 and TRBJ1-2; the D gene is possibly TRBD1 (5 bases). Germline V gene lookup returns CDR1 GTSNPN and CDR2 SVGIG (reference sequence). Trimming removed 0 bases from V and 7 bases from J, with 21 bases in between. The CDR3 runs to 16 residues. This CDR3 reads CAWSVRFGGESGGYTF. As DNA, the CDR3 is TGTGCCTGGAGTGTAAGGTTCGGGGGAGAATCCGGTGGCTACACCTTC.

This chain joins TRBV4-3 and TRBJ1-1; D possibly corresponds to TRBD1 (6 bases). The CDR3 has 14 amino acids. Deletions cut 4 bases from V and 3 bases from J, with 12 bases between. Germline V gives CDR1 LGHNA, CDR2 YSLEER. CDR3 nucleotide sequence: TGCGCCAGCAGCCCACAGGGTTATGACACTGAAGCTTTCTTT. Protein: CASSPQGYDTEAFF.

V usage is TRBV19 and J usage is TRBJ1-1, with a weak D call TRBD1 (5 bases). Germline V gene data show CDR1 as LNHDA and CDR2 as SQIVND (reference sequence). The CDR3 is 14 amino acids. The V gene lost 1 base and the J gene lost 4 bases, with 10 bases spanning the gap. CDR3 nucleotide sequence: TGTGCCAGTAGTATAGGAGGGAGGGGCACTGAAGCTTTCTTT. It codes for CASSIGGRGTEAFF. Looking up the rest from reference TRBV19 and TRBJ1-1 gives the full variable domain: DGGITQSPKYLFRKEGQNVTLSCEQNLNHDAMYWYRQDPGQGLRLIYYSQIVNDFQKGDIAEGYSVSREKKESFPLTVTSAQKNPTAFYLCASSIGGRGTEAFFGQGTRLTVV.

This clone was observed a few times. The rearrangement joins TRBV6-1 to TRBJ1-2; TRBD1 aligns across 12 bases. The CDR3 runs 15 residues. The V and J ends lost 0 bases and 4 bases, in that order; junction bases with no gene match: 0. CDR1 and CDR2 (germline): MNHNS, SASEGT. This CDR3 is CASSEAGQGAYGYTF. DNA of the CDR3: TGTGCCAGCAGTGAAGCGGGACAGGGGGCCTATGGCTACACCTTC.

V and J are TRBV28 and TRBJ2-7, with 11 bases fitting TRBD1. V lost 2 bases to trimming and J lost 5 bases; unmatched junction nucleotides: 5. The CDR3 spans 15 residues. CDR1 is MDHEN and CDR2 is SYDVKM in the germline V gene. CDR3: CASSLLGQGADEQYF. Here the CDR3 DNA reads TGTGCCAGCAGTTTACTAGGACAGGGGGCAGACGAGCAGTACTTC.

CDR3 DNA: TGTGCCAGCAGTTACGGGGCGGGAAACTACGAGCAGTACTTC. Protein: CASSYGAGNYEQYF. The chain employs TRBV6-5 and TRBJ2-7, with a tentative D call TRBD2 (6 bases). Germline loops: CDR1 MNHEY, CDR2 SVGAGI. The CDR3 is 14 residues long. V gave up 2 bases and J gave up 3 bases, with 11 bases separating them.

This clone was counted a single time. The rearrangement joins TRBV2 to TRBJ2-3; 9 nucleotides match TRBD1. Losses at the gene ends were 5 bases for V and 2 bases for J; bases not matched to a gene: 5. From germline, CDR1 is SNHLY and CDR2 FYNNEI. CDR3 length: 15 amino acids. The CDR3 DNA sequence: TGTGCCAGCAGTCGGGACAGGGCATCCACAGATACGCAGTATTTT. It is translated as CASSRDRASTDTQYF.

The CDR3 DNA reads TGTGCCTGGAGTGTAAGACTGTTCACAGATACGCAGTATTTT. Residues: CAWSVRLFTDTQYF. The V gene is TRBV30, the J gene TRBJ2-3; D not resolved. Germline loops: CDR1 GTSNPN, CDR2 SVGIG (reference sequence). This CDR3 region has 14 residues. Deletions cut 0 bases from V and 2 bases from J, with 9 bases between.

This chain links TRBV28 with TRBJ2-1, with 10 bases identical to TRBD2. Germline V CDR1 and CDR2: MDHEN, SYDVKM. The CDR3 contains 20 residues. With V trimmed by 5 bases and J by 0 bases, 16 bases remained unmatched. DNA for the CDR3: TGTGCCAGCAGTACCTATTGGACTAGCGGACCACGGGGCTCCTACAATGAGCAGTTCTTC. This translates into CASSTYWTSGPRGSYNEQFF.

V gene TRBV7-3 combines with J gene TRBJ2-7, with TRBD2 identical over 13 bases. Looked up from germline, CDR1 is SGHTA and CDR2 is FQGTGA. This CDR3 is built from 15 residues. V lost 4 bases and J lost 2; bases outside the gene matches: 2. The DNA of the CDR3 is TGTGCCAGCAGCTCGGGACTAGCGGGAACCTACGAGCAGTACTTC. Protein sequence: CASSSGLAGTYEQYF.

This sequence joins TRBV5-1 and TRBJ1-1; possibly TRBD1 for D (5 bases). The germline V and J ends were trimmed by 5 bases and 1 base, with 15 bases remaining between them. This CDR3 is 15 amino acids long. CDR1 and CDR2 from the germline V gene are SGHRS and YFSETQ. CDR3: CASRDPGGKNTEAFF. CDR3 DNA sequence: TGCGCCAGCAGAGACCCGGGGGGGAAGAACACTGAAGCTTTCTTT.

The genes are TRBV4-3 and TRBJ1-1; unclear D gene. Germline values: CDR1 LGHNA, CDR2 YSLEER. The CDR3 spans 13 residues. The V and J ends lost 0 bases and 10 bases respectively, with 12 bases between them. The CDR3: CASSQDRGIGAFF. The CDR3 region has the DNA TGCGCCAGCAGCCAAGATCGAGGAATCGGAGCTTTCTTT.

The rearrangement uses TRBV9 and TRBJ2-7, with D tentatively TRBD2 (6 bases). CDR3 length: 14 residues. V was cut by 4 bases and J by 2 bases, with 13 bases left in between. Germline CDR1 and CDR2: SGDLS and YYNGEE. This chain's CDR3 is CASSIGTSTYEQYF. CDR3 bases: TGTGCCAGCAGCATCGGGACTTCCACCTACGAGCAGTACTTC. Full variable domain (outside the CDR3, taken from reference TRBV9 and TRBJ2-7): DSGVTQTPKHLITATGQRVTLRCSPRSGDLSVYWYQQSLDQGLQFLIQYYNGEERAKGNILERFSAQQFPDLHSELNLSSLELGDSALYFCASSIGTSTYEQYFGPGTRLTVT.

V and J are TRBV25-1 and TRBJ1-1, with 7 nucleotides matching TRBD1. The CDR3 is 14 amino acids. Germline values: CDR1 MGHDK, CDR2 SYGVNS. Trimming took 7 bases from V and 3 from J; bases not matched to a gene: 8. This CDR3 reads CASTLTGRDTEAFF. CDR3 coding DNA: TGTGCCAGCACCTTGACAGGGCGCGACACTGAAGCTTTCTTT.

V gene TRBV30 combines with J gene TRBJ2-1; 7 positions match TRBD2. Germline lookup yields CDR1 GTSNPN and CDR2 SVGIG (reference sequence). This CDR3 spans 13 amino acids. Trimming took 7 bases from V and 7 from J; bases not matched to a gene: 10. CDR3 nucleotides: TGTGCCTTAATAAGGCTAGCGGAAAATGAGCAGTTCTTC. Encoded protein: CALIRLAENEQFF.

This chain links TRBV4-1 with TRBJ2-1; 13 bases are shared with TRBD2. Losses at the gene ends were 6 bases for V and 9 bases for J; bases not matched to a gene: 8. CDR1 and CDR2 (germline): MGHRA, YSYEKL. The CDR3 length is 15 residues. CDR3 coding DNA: TGCGCCAGCAGTGAAGTGGGACTAGCGGGACCTGAGCAGTTCTTC. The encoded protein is CASSEVGLAGPEQFF.

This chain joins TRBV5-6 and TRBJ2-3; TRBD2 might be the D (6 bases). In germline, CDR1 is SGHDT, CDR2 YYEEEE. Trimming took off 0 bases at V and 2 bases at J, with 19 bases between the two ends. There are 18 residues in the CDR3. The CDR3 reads CASSLDWDSAPYTDTQYF. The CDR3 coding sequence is TGTGCCAGCAGCTTGGACTGGGACTCCGCACCCTACACAGATACGCAGTATTTT.

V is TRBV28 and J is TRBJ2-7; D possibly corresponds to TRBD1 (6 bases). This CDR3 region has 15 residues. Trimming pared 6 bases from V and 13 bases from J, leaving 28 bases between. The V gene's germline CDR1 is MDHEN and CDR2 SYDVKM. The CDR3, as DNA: TGTGCCAGCAGCCGCTCCGGGACACCCGAGTCCGTGCGTTACTTC. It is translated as CASSRSGTPESVRYF.